These 25 T cell receptor beta chains originate from one sample sequenced in a study of blood T cell repertoires in COVID-19. Libraries were prepared by immunoSEQ multiplex PCR; TCRdb keeps only in-frame clonotypes and omits some of them. The sample holds about 74,000 clones, more than 85% seen once. Material: peripheral blood. The receptors were gathered from an older woman with active COVID-19.

The CDR3 DNA reads as TGTGCCAGCAGTCCAGCAGGGGCGAACACTGAAGCTTTCTTT. Its translation is CASSPAGANTEAFF. The V and J genes are TRBV6-5 and TRBJ1-1; D might be TRBD1 (6 bases). Germline values: CDR1 MNHEY, CDR2 SVGAGI. The V gene lost 5 bases and the J gene lost 1 base, with 11 bases spanning the gap. The CDR3 totals 14 residues.

This clone was seen a handful of times. The rearrangement links TRBV24-1 to TRBJ2-3; no definite D call. V shed 7 bases and J shed 0 bases, with 13 bases lying between them. The CDR3 is made up of 15 amino acids. CDR1 KGHDR and CDR2 SFDVKD come from the germline V gene. The CDR3 reads CATRPGTTSTDTQYF. CDR3 bases: TGTGCCACCAGACCCGGAACGACTAGCACAGATACGCAGTATTTT.

The V and J genes are TRBV2 and TRBJ2-1; D possibly corresponds to TRBD1 (6 bases). The CDR3 is made up of 15 amino acids. CDR1 is SNHLY and CDR2 is FYNNEI in the germline V gene. V dropped 5 bases and J dropped 0 bases, with 11 bases sitting between them. The CDR3 reads CASSQDSFSYNEQFF. The CDR3 DNA reads as TGTGCCAGCAGTCAGGACAGCTTCTCCTACAATGAGCAGTTCTTC.

The CDR3 region is CAISEDRGPNEQFF. The CDR3 DNA sequence: TGTGCCATCAGTGAGGACAGGGGGCCTAATGAGCAGTTCTTC. This chain uses TRBV10-3 with TRBJ2-1; 10 nucleotides line up with TRBD1. CDR1 ENHRY and CDR2 SYGVKD come from the germline V gene. The trim removed 2 bases at V and 7 bases at J, leaving 2 bases unmatched. This CDR3 is 14 amino acids long.

In its sample, this clone was seen once. The chain recombines TRBV11-2 with TRBJ2-7, with D possibly matching TRBD2 (5 bases). Between the trimmed V and J ends, which lost 2 bases and 0 bases, there was a span of 8 bases. The V gene's germline CDR1 is SGHAT and CDR2 FQNNGV. This CDR3 contains 14 residues. In DNA form, the CDR3 reads TGTGCCAGCAGCTTAAACCGGGACTCCTACGAGCAGTACTTC. Residues: CASSLNRDSYEQYF. The full variable domain, completed using reference TRBV11-2 and TRBJ2-7, is EAGVAQSPRYKIIEKRQSVAFWCNPISGHATLYWYQQILGQGPKLLIQFQNNGVVDDSQLPKDRFSAERLKGVDSTLKIQPAKLEDSAVYLCASSLNRDSYEQYFGPGTRLTVT.

This clone came up once. V gene TRBV27 combines with J gene TRBJ2-3, with D maybe TRBD2 (6 bases). This CDR3 is 17 amino acids long. Germline V lookup: CDR1 MNHEY, CDR2 SMNVEV (reference sequence). The V and J ends lost 6 bases and 0 bases respectively, with 19 bases between them. CDR3 in amino acids: CASRRDFAQLSTDTQYF. CDR3 DNA sequence: TGTGCCAGCAGAAGGGACTTCGCCCAACTAAGCACAGATACGCAGTATTTT.

As concerns this clone: At one of its ends the junction is not consistent with the germline gene, which may arise from a read error. This chain joins TRBV19 and TRBJ1-1; possible D gene TRBD1, 5 bases. Germline CDR1 reads LNHDA; CDR2 reads SQIVND (reference sequence). The CDR3 is made up of 16 amino acids. The CDR3 loop reads CASSIDPNQGNTEAFF. In nucleotides, the CDR3 is TGTGCCAGTAGCATAGACCCTAACCAGGGGAACACTGAAGCTTTCTTT.

This chain uses TRBV10-1 with TRBJ2-5; TRBD2 agrees at 10 bases. The CDR3 spans 16 residues. J gave up 2 bases and V 3 bases, and 6 bases lay outside the gene matches. Germline CDR1 WNHNN, CDR2 SYGVQD (reference sequence). The CDR3 DNA reads as TGCGCCAGCAGTGAAATAAGGACTAGCGGACAAGAGACCCAGTACTTC. Its protein product is CASSEIRTSGQETQYF.

This sequence joins TRBV4-1 and TRBJ2-1, with 10 bases lining up with TRBD2. Germline values: CDR1 MGHRA, CDR2 YSYEKL. The CDR3 loop spans 16 amino acids. J was trimmed by 2 bases and V by 3 bases; bases with no gene match: 4. Here the CDR3 DNA reads TGCGCCAGCAGCCATGAAAGCGGGAGGGCCTACAATGAGCAGTTCTTC. Amino acid sequence: CASSHESGRAYNEQFF.

V usage is TRBV5-1 and J usage is TRBJ1-1, with 7 nucleotides matching TRBD1. J lost 1 base, V lost 3 bases, and 3 bases had no gene match. Germline CDR1 is SGHRS and CDR2 is YFSETQ. The CDR3 has 14 residues. The CDR3 here is CASSSGQPNTEAFF. CDR3 sequence (DNA): TGCGCCAGCAGCTCGGGACAGCCGAACACTGAAGCTTTCTTT.

V gene TRBV28 combines with J gene TRBJ1-4, with 8 bases matching TRBD1. V lost 5 bases to trimming and J lost 8 bases; unmatched junction nucleotides: 7. Germline loops: CDR1 MDHEN, CDR2 SYDVKM. The CDR3 sequence is 14 residues long. The chain's CDR3 is CASSMGQAREKLFF. The CDR3 DNA reads as TGTGCCAGCAGTATGGGACAGGCGAGGGAAAAACTGTTTTTT.

The rearrangement joins TRBV3-1 (or the pseudogene TRBV3-2) to TRBJ2-5; D perhaps matches TRBD2 (6 bases). Germline lookup yields CDR1 LGHDT and CDR2 YNNKEL (reference sequence). This CDR3 contains 15 residues. Trimming took 3 bases from V and 1 from J, leaving 12 bases between them. CDR3 in amino acids: CASSQGWGLQETQYF. DNA of the CDR3: TGTGCCAGCAGCCAGGGGTGGGGACTCCAAGAGACCCAGTACTTC.

This clone was found once. The chain couples TRBV19 to TRBJ2-7; 8 positions agree with TRBD2. V shed 3 bases, J shed 3 bases, and the junction held 7 bases outside the gene matches. The CDR3 has 15 residues. CDR1 and CDR2 from the germline V gene are LNHDA and SQIVND (reference sequence). DNA of the CDR3: TGTGCCAGTAGTATTGGCGGGAGGAGGTTCTACGAGCAGTACTTC. It encodes CASSIGGRRFYEQYF.

The rearrangement links TRBV7-6 to TRBJ1-3, with D perhaps matching TRBD1 (6 bases). Germline V gene sequence: CDR1 SGHVS, CDR2 FNYEAQ. The CDR3 sequence is 17 residues long. The ends were cut back, 2 bases at V and 1 base at J, with 15 bases in the middle. The CDR3, as DNA: TGTGCCAGCAGCTTACTAGGCAGGGGAGCTTCTGGAAACACCATATATTTT. Its translation is CASSLLGRGASGNTIYF.

The chain uses TRBV2 and TRBJ2-2, with D unclear. The ends were cut back, 6 bases at V and 2 bases at J, with 7 bases in the middle. This CDR3 contains 13 residues. From germline, CDR1 is SNHLY and CDR2 FYNNEI. CDR3: CASSPPNTGELFF. DNA of the CDR3: TGTGCCAGCAGCCCTCCCAACACCGGGGAGCTGTTTTTT.

V and J are TRBV6-5 and TRBJ2-3, with D possibly matching TRBD1 (6 bases). CDR3 size: 15 residues. Germline lookup yields CDR1 MNHEY and CDR2 SVGAGI. Trimming removed 6 bases from V and 2 bases from J, with 15 bases in between. The CDR3 region is CASSPQGFSTDTQYF. Here the CDR3 DNA reads TGTGCCAGCAGCCCCCAGGGGTTCTCCACAGATACGCAGTATTTT.

The genes are TRBV30 and TRBJ1-1; tentatively, D is TRBD1 (5 bases). Germline-derived CDR1 and CDR2 are GTSNPN and SVGIG (reference sequence). V lost 4 bases and J lost 2, with 11 bases in between. This CDR3 comprises 13 residues. This CDR3 is CAWTRDFNTEAFF. The CDR3 DNA follows: TGTGCCTGGACCAGGGATTTCAACACTGAAGCTTTCTTT.

The chain carries TRBV15 and TRBJ1-2; TRBD1 aligns across 7 bases. This CDR3 is built from 15 residues. V was clipped by 0 bases and J by 10 bases; unmatched bases: 11. Germline CDR1 is LNHNV and CDR2 is YYDKDF (reference sequence). CDR3 bases: TGTGCCACCAGCAGAGAGGGGCGGGACAGTGAAGCCTACACCTTC. Its translation is CATSREGRDSEAYTF.

The rearrangement uses TRBV27 and TRBJ2-1; no reliable D call. Trimming shortened V by 6 bases and J by 8 bases, and 17 bases separated the two germline ends. This CDR3 has 14 amino acids. CDR1 is MNHEY, CDR2 SMNVEV, per germline (reference sequence). The CDR3 nucleotides read TGTGCCAGCAGCCCCGTAGACATTATCTATGAGCAGTTCTTC. It encodes CASSPVDIIYEQFF.

This rearrangement joins TRBV10-3 to TRBJ1-5; the D gene is possibly TRBD1 (6 bases). Germline assignment: CDR1 ENHRY and CDR2 SYGVKD. Trimming removed 8 bases from V and 8 bases from J, with 16 bases in between. The CDR3 runs 13 residues. CDR3 DNA sequence: TGTGCCATCCAAAAGGGGGTTTTGGAGCCCCAGCATTTT. Amino acids: CAIQKGVLEPQHF.

The rearrangement joins TRBV11-2 to TRBJ2-1; tentatively, D is TRBD2 (5 bases). Trimming removed 1 base from V and 2 bases from J, with 12 bases in between. This CDR3 comprises 16 residues. The germline gives CDR1 SGHAT, CDR2 FQNNGV. DNA for the CDR3: TGTGCCAGCAGCTTAGCCCGGGGAATAACCTACAATGAGCAGTTCTTC. Protein sequence: CASSLARGITYNEQFF.

The chain couples TRBV15 to TRBJ2-1; 9 bases fit TRBD2. Germline assignment: CDR1 LNHNV and CDR2 YYDKDF (reference sequence). CDR3 length equals 17 residues. Trimming removed 0 bases from V and 4 bases from J; junction bases left unmatched: 7. The DNA of the CDR3 is TGTGCCACCAGCAGAGACAAGACTAGCGGAAAATACAATGAGCAGTTCTTC. This gives the protein CATSRDKTSGKYNEQFF.

This clone was observed a single time. J is TRBJ1-2 and V is TRBV6-5; a possible D gene is TRBD1 (5 bases). Germline V gene sequence: CDR1 MNHEY, CDR2 SVGAGI. V lost 6 bases and J 2 bases, leaving 10 bases between the germline ends. The CDR3 is made up of 13 amino acids. CDR3 loop: CASSKTENYGYTF. The CDR3 coding sequence is TGTGCCAGCAGCAAGACAGAAAACTATGGCTACACCTTC.

This chain connects TRBV6-6 to TRBJ2-7, with TRBD2 matching 7 bases. Germline V gene sequence: CDR1 MNHNY, CDR2 SVGAGI (reference sequence). The CDR3 extends over 13 amino acids. The V gene end was trimmed by 7 bases and the J gene end by 2 bases; junction bases not matched to a gene: 5. The CDR3 here is CASTLSGTYEQYF. CDR3 bases: TGTGCCAGCACTCTAAGCGGGACCTACGAGCAGTACTTC.

The J gene is TRBJ1-4, the V gene TRBV4-1; tentatively, D is TRBD1 (5 bases). Germline values: CDR1 MGHRA, CDR2 YSYEKL. Trimming removed 1 base at V and 2 bases at J, with 11 bases between. The CDR3 is made up of 16 amino acids. Here the CDR3 DNA reads TGCGCCAGCAGCCAAGGGCAGGGCTGGACTAATGAAAAACTGTTTTTT. Its translation is CASSQGQGWTNEKLFF.